The next 3 T cell receptor beta chains were all read from a single sample in a study of T cells in Graves' hyperthyroidism and ophthalmopathy (dated by TCRdb to the late 2010s). Receptor libraries were prepared by multiplex PCR. TCRdb shows the sequencer as Illumina HiSeq 2000. Amplification of TCR beta CDR3 regions was carried out from RNA transcripts. For the first round of RT-PCR on the TCR CDR3, the HTBI primer set was used together with the Qiagen OneStep RT-PCR kit. Using fastp at Q25 and MiXCR, TCRdb reprocessed the public reads and kept productive beta chains. Rows merge per CDR3 protein into single entries with the most common DNA and genes. The sample records around 520,000 distinct CDR3 sequences, around 15% of which are singletons. The top ten constitute about a sixth of the sample. What was sequenced was blood. All receptors derive from a young woman with Graves' hyperthyroidism.

This clonotype was counted at least ten times. The chain links TRBV20-1 to TRBJ1-1, with unresolved D. The CDR3 runs to 13 residues. The germline V gene encodes CDR1 DFQATT and CDR2 SNEGSKA (reference sequence). Trimming shortened V by 4 bases and J by 3 bases, and 12 bases separated the two germline ends. CDR3 DNA sequence: TGCAGTGCTAATTCCCGGGAGGACACTGAAGCTTTCTTT. Translated: CSANSREDTEAFF.

This clonotype has a handful of counts. The chain carries TRBV11-3 and TRBJ2-2; D is unclear. The CDR3 loop spans 16 amino acids. CDR1 and CDR2 (germline): SGHNT, YENEEA. V was cut by 4 bases and J by 5 bases, with 17 bases left in between. This CDR3 is CASSSPGAFSTGELFF. In DNA, the CDR3 is TGTGCCAGCAGCTCGCCGGGCGCCTTTTCAACCGGGGAGCTGTTTTTT. Combining the CDR3 with reference TRBV11-3 and TRBJ2-2 gives the whole variable domain EAGVVQSPRYKIIEKKQPVAFWCNPISGHNTLYWYLQNLGQGPELLIRYENEEAVDDSQLPKDRFSAERLKGVDSTLKIQPAELGDSAVYLCASSSPGAFSTGELFFGEGSRLTVL.

This clonotype has a count of ten or more. V usage is TRBV12-3 or TRBV12-4 and J usage is TRBJ2-7; D may be TRBD1 (5 bases). V lost 4 bases to trimming and J lost 7 bases, with 20 bases between them. There are 15 residues in the CDR3. The CDR3, as DNA: TGTGCCAGCAGTTACATAGGCAGGGCCAGGGCGGAGCAGTACTTC. Translation: CASSYIGRARAEQYF.